Shown below are 18 T cell receptor beta chains from a single sample sequenced in a study of CD8 T cells in ankylosing spondylitis. MiXCR, run by TCRdb on the 5' RACE reads, gives a single entry per CDR3 protein. The sample has about 700,000 distinct CDR3 sequences, roughly 20% seen once. Points from the study as a whole: Ankylosing spondylitis blood seemed to carry a telltale TCR beta motif made of eight highly homologous variants.

No antigen has been identified for these receptors. The sequencing sample was made of blood, either unsorted or a sorted T cell fraction (not recorded which). The receptors originated from a male donor with ankylosing spondylitis.

The rearrangement uses TRBV4-1 and TRBJ2-2; possibly TRBD2 for D (5 bases). CDR1 and CDR2 from the germline V gene are MGHRA and YSYEKL. This CDR3 is 13 amino acids long. V was pared by 8 bases and J by 4 bases, with 11 bases between. Here the CDR3 reads CASAGLLTGELFF. The CDR3, as DNA: TGCGCCAGCGCTGGACTTCTCACCGGGGAGCTGTTTTTT.

J is TRBJ2-2 and V is TRBV27; 9 bases are shared with TRBD1. Germline V lookup: CDR1 MNHEY, CDR2 SMNVEV (reference sequence). Trimming cost V 6 bases and J 6 bases; bases outside gene matches: 5. This CDR3 has 14 amino acids. Here the CDR3 reads CASSAGTGPGELFF. The CDR3 nucleotides are TGTGCCAGCAGCGCCGGGACAGGGCCCGGGGAGCTGTTTTTT.

The V call is TRBV5-1, the J call TRBJ2-2, with D perhaps being TRBD1 or TRBD2 (5 bases each). Germline V gene data show CDR1 as SGHRS and CDR2 as YFSETQ. V gave up 6 bases and J gave up 3 bases, with 9 bases separating them. The CDR3 covers 13 residues. For the CDR3, the DNA is TGCGCCAGCAAAGGGACGGACACCGGGGAGCTGTTTTTT. Its translation is CASKGTDTGELFF.

This clonotype was recorded only once. The chain has TRBV5-5 and TRBJ2-1; D perhaps matches TRBD1 (5 bases). CDR1 and CDR2 (germline): SGHKS, YYEKEE (reference sequence). The length of the CDR3 is 15 residues. V lost 8 bases to trimming and J lost 1 base, with 16 bases between them. The CDR3 sequence: CARGPQGLSYNEQFF. CDR3 in DNA: TGTGCCAGGGGCCCTCAGGGCTTATCCTACAATGAGCAGTTCTTC.

The table lists this clonotype with a few counts. This chain joins TRBV9 and TRBJ1-2; 7 nucleotides match TRBD1. Trimming took 3 bases from V and 6 from J; bases not matched to a gene: 5. From germline, CDR1 is SGDLS and CDR2 YYNGEE. This CDR3 comprises 13 residues. This CDR3 reads CASSATGSHGYTF. DNA for the CDR3: TGTGCCAGCAGCGCGACAGGGAGTCATGGCTACACCTTC.

This chain links TRBV6-1 with TRBJ2-2; 14 positions agree with TRBD2. Germline V CDR1 and CDR2: MNHNS, SASEGT. J was trimmed by 6 bases and V by 6 bases; bases with no gene match: 6. CDR3 size: 16 residues. The CDR3 bases are TGTGCCAGCAGGCCAGGGACTAGCGGGGGCTCCGGGGAGCTGTTTTTT. Translated: CASRPGTSGGSGELFF.

V usage is TRBV5-5 and J usage is TRBJ2-3; D not resolved. Trimming took 1 base from V and 3 from J, leaving 9 bases between them. CDR3 size: 14 residues. Germline V gene data show CDR1 as SGHKS and CDR2 as YYEKEE (reference sequence). CDR3 protein: CASSLFQETDTQYF. The CDR3 DNA reads TGTGCCAGCAGCTTGTTCCAGGAGACAGATACGCAGTATTTT.

The rearrangement links TRBV20-1 to TRBJ1-5; D may be TRBD1 (5 bases). Germline CDR1 reads DFQATT; CDR2 reads SNEGSKA (reference sequence). The length of the CDR3 is 15 residues. Trimming left V 0 bases short and J 5 bases short, with 14 bases between. The CDR3 reads CSARDEVREDQPQHF. The CDR3, as DNA: TGCAGTGCTAGAGATGAGGTCAGGGAGGATCAGCCCCAGCATTTT.

This clonotype appeared a few times. The chain links TRBV3-1 to TRBJ1-2; no clear D gene. The V gene's germline CDR1 is LGHDT and CDR2 YNNKEL (reference sequence). The length of the CDR3 is 12 residues. V was cut by 2 bases and J by 4 bases, with 5 bases left in between. This CDR3 reads CASSQRTYGYTF. The CDR3 DNA follows: TGTGCCAGCAGCCAAAGGACCTATGGCTACACCTTC.

This clonotype was counted only a few times. This chain connects TRBV12-5 to TRBJ2-3; maybe TRBD1 (5 bases). This CDR3 region has 13 residues. Per the germline V gene, CDR1 is LGHNT and CDR2 is FRNRAP. Between the trimmed V and J ends, which lost 0 bases and 4 bases, there was a span of 5 bases. DNA for the CDR3: TGTGCTAGTGGTTTGGTAGGGGCAGATACGCAGTATTTT. The encoded protein is CASGLVGADTQYF.

This clonotype was observed a handful of times. The CDR3: CASSQVRTGEGPQHF. The CDR3 nucleotides read TGTGCCAGCAGCCAAGTTAGGACGGGAGAAGGGCCCCAGCATTTT. The gene calls are TRBV4-2 and TRBJ1-5; D call uncertain. The CDR3 covers 15 residues. Per germline, CDR1 LGHNA and CDR2 YNFKEQ. The ends were cut back, 1 base at V and 9 bases at J, with 16 bases in the middle.

This clonotype occurred a few times. The chain uses TRBV6-1 and TRBJ2-4; TRBD1 matches at 8 bases. In germline, CDR1 is MNHNS, CDR2 SASEGT. J gave up 8 bases and V 6 bases, and 12 bases lay outside the gene matches. This CDR3 region has 15 residues. For the CDR3, the DNA is TGTGCCAGCAGGAAAGGACAGGGAGTAGGGGACATTCAGTACTTC. Its protein product is CASRKGQGVGDIQYF.

This chain links TRBV18 with TRBJ2-3; D might be TRBD1 or TRBD2, each matching 5 bases. The germline CDR1 and CDR2 sequences are KGHSH and LQKENI. Between the trimmed V and J ends, which lost 8 bases and 2 bases, there was a span of 17 bases. The CDR3 totals 15 residues. CDR3 residues: CASRTGREVTDTQYF. The CDR3 DNA reads TGTGCCAGCCGAACGGGACGGGAAGTCACAGATACGCAGTATTTT.

Regarding this clonotype: With a much larger clone just one base away, this may be a read error. V usage is TRBV11-2 and J usage is TRBJ1-1, with TRBD1 identical over 7 bases. The germline gives CDR1 SGHAT, CDR2 FQNNGV. The V and J ends lost 6 bases and 1 base, in that order; junction bases with no gene match: 5. The length of the CDR3 is 14 residues. The DNA for the CDR3 is TGTGCCAGCAGGGTCGGGACAGCGAACACTGAAGCTTTCTTT. Translating it yields CASRVGTANTEAFF. The variable domain in full, with the rest retrieved from reference TRBV11-2 and TRBJ1-1, is EAGVAQSPRYKIIEKRQSVAFWCNPISGHATLYWYQQILGQGPKLLIQFQNNGVVDDSQLPKDRFSAERLKGVDSTLKIQPAKLEDSAVYLCASRVGTANTEAFFGQGTRLTVV.

The chain uses TRBV7-2 and TRBJ1-1; D remains unclear. V dropped 1 base and J dropped 3 bases, with 9 bases sitting between them. The germline CDR1 and CDR2 sequences are SGHTA and FQGNSA. The CDR3 covers 14 residues. CDR3 in amino acids: CASSLVIGYTEAFF. The CDR3 nucleotides read TGTGCCAGCAGCTTAGTTATCGGTTACACTGAAGCTTTCTTT.

Only a few counts were recorded for this clonotype. V is TRBV7-8 and J is TRBJ1-4; unclear D gene. This CDR3 has 13 amino acids. Trimming shortened V by 1 base and J by 9 bases, and 9 bases separated the two germline ends. In germline, CDR1 is SGHVS, CDR2 FQNEAQ. The CDR3 nucleotides read TGTGCCAGCAGCTTAGAGCTGAGGCAAAAACTGTTTTTT. Translation gives CASSLELRQKLFF.

This clonotype was observed at least ten times. V gene TRBV4-3 combines with J gene TRBJ2-3, with D possibly matching TRBD2 (5 bases). CDR3 size: 12 residues. Trimming took off 3 bases at V and 6 bases at J, with 7 bases between the two ends. Per germline, CDR1 LGHNA and CDR2 YSLEER. The CDR3 sequence is CASSHTGDTQYF. The CDR3 DNA sequence: TGCGCCAGCAGCCACACGGGGGATACGCAGTATTTT.

The J gene is TRBJ2-5, the V gene TRBV3-1; the match to TRBD2 covers 7 bases. The CDR3 sequence is 15 residues long. V was clipped by 4 bases and J by 9 bases; unmatched bases: 14. Per germline, CDR1 LGHDT and CDR2 YNNKEL (reference sequence). CDR3 sequence (DNA): TGTGCCAGCAGCCCGATCGCGGGGGACCCTCGGTCCCAGTACTTC. It codes for CASSPIAGDPRSQYF.